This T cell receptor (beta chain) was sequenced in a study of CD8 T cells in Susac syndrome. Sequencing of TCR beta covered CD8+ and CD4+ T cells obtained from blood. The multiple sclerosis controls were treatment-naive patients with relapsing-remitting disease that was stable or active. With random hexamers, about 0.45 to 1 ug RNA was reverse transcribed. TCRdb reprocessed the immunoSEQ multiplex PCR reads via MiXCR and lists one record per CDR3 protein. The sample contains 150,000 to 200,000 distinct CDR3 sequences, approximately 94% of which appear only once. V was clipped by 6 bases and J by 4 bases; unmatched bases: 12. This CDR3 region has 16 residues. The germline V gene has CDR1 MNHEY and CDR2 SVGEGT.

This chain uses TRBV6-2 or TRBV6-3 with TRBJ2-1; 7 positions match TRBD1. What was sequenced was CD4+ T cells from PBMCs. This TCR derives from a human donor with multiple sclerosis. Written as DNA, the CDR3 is TGTGCCAGCAGCTCTCCGGGACAGCTAACTTACAATGAGCAGTTCTTC. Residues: CASSSPGQLTYNEQFF.